The 28 T cell receptor beta chains reported below all come from one sample, sequenced in a study of post-analysis software for immune sequencing data. Study conclusions and caveats: Roughly five TRBV segments appeared more often in patients than in controls, and TRBV5-6, TRBV5-1 and TRBV20-1 were among these.

The TCR beta cDNA libraries contained unique molecular identifiers. TCRdb redid the calling of the PCR reads with MiXCR, one entry per CDR3 protein. Among hundreds of thousands of distinct CDR3 sequences, approximately 53% were seen once, and the ten largest hold about 4.5%. Antigens of these TCRs are unknown. The sample consisted of blood. These receptors came from a girl aged 10 to 17 with multiple sclerosis.

This clonotype was found once. The V and J genes are TRBV9 and TRBJ2-1, with 11 bases lining up with TRBD2. CDR3 length: 15 amino acids. Trimming cost V 2 bases and J 5 bases; bases outside gene matches: 3. CDR1 is SGDLS, CDR2 YYNGEE, per germline. The CDR3 sequence: CASSVSGGVNNEQFF. In nucleotides, the CDR3 is TGTGCCAGCAGCGTTAGCGGGGGGGTAAACAATGAGCAGTTCTTC.

The rearrangement joins TRBV6-2 or TRBV6-3 to TRBJ1-2; a weak D match, TRBD1 (5 bases). V lost 7 bases to trimming and J lost 6 bases, with 12 bases between them. This CDR3 contains 12 residues. Per the germline V gene, CDR1 is MNHEY and CDR2 is SVGEGT. The DNA for the CDR3 is TGTGCCAGCAACTTCGGGACGGATGGCTACACCTTC. Translation gives CASNFGTDGYTF.

The chain links TRBV14 to TRBJ1-6; D unclear. The CDR3 length is 16 residues. Germline assignment: CDR1 SGHDN and CDR2 FVKESK. Trimming took off 1 base at V and 7 bases at J, with 14 bases between the two ends. The CDR3 DNA reads as TGTGCCAGCAGCCAAGTCGGCAGAACTCCAAATTCACCCCTCCACTTT. Its protein is CASSQVGRTPNSPLHF.

This clonotype showed up just a few times. The chain recombines TRBV4-1 with TRBJ2-7, with D possibly TRBD1 on 5 matching bases. The J call may be faulty, since TRBJ2-5 better matches the DNA end. Germline V CDR1 and CDR2: MGHRA, YSYEKL. CDR3 length equals 13 residues. CDR3 coding DNA: TGCGCCAGCAGCCAAGTTGACAGAGAGACCCAGTACTTC. Translation: CASSQVDRETQYF.

This chain connects TRBV4-2 to TRBJ2-3; 10 bases fit TRBD2. Germline V gene data show CDR1 as LGHNA and CDR2 as YNFKEQ. V was clipped by 3 bases and J by 4 bases; unmatched bases: 10. CDR3 length: 17 amino acids. DNA for the CDR3: TGTGCCAGCAGCCAGCAACAGCGGGGGGGCGTATCAGATACGCAGTATTTT. This gives the protein CASSQQQRGGVSDTQYF.

V gene TRBV9 combines with J gene TRBJ2-7; weak D call: TRBD2 (5 bases). V gave up 0 bases and J gave up 2 bases, with 12 bases separating them. This CDR3 contains 15 residues. Per germline, CDR1 SGDLS and CDR2 YYNGEE. DNA of the CDR3: TGTGCCAGCAGCGTAGGTCGGGGAGTCACCTACGAGCAGTACTTC. Protein sequence: CASSVGRGVTYEQYF. Complete variable domain (other parts from reference TRBV9 and TRBJ2-7): DSGVTQTPKHLITATGQRVTLRCSPRSGDLSVYWYQQSLDQGLQFLIQYYNGEERAKGNILERFSAQQFPDLHSELNLSSLELGDSALYFCASSVGRGVTYEQYFGPGTRLTVT.

This chain joins TRBV5-1 and TRBJ2-1, with TRBD2 as a possible D gene (5 bases). The closer fit of TRBJ2-7 to the DNA end suggests the J call may be wrong. The CDR3 is 15 amino acids. CDR1 SGHRS and CDR2 YFSETQ come from the germline V gene. The CDR3 spells CASSRAAGRVNEQYF. The DNA for the CDR3 is TGCGCCAGCAGCCGCGCCGCGGGCAGAGTCAACGAGCAGTACTTC.

The chain has TRBV29-1 and TRBJ2-3; D gene uncertain. CDR1 is SQVTM and CDR2 is ANQGSEA in the germline V gene. This CDR3 is built from 13 residues. V lost 1 base and J lost 2, with 7 bases in between. DNA for the CDR3: TGCAGCGTTGAAGGAGTCTACACAGATACGCAGTATTTT. Residues: CSVEGVYTDTQYF.

This clonotype has more than one count but fewer than ten. This CDR3 is CSVDGGGGYEQYF. Here the CDR3 DNA reads TGCAGCGTTGACGGAGGGGGGGGTTACGAGCAGTACTTC. The V call is TRBV29-1, the J call TRBJ2-7, with D possibly matching TRBD2 (7 bases). V lost 3 bases, J lost 4 bases, and 13 bases lay in between. Germline-derived CDR1 and CDR2 are SQVTM and ANQGSEA. This CDR3 region has 13 residues.

The chain employs TRBV20-1 and TRBJ2-5; D might be TRBD1 (6 bases). This CDR3 has 11 amino acids. Deletions cut 8 bases from V and 11 bases from J, with 18 bases between. Germline V gene data show CDR1 as DFQATT and CDR2 as SNEGSKA (reference sequence). The CDR3 DNA reads as TGCAGTCCCCTGGACAGCTTGGAGCAGTACTTC. Protein product: CSPLDSLEQYF.

This chain joins TRBV6-2 or TRBV6-3 and TRBJ2-7; D remains ambiguous. The V end lost 8 bases, the J end lost 0 bases, and 11 bases lay between the germline ends. Germline V gene sequence: CDR1 MNHEY, CDR2 SVGEGT. CDR3 size: 13 residues. The chain's CDR3 is CASATFLSYEQYF. The CDR3 DNA follows: TGTGCCAGCGCGACTTTTCTCTCCTACGAGCAGTACTTC.

The gene calls are TRBV4-1 and TRBJ2-5; TRBD2 agrees at 12 bases. This CDR3 has 16 amino acids. The ends lost 0 bases at V and 11 bases at J; junction bases unmatched: 10. CDR1 is MGHRA and CDR2 is YSYEKL in the germline V gene. CDR3 DNA: TGCGCCAGCAGCCAAGAACTAGCGGGAGGATTTGTTGAGCAGTACTTC. Its protein product is CASSQELAGGFVEQYF.

This clonotype was picked up one time. The chain is built from TRBV4-1 and TRBJ2-1, with D possibly TRBD2 on 6 matching bases. The CDR3 contains 17 residues. Germline V lookup: CDR1 MGHRA, CDR2 YSYEKL. Deletions cut 0 bases from V and 4 bases from J, with 16 bases between. CDR3 sequence (DNA): TGCGCCAGCAGCCAAGATACGTGGGAGGACCTATACAATGAGCAGTTCTTC. It codes for CASSQDTWEDLYNEQFF.

This clonotype was picked up a small number of times. The gene calls are TRBV7-3 and TRBJ2-7; perhaps TRBD1 as D (5 bases). CDR1 is SGHTA, CDR2 FQGTGA, per germline. Trimming removed 0 bases at V and 5 bases at J, with 11 bases between. The CDR3 has 14 amino acids. The chain's CDR3 is CASSLTSRVHEQYF. The CDR3 nucleotides read TGTGCCAGCAGCTTAACGAGCAGGGTCCACGAGCAGTACTTC. The whole variable domain, remainder taken from reference TRBV7-3 and TRBJ2-7, is GAGVSQTPSNKVTEKGKYVELRCDPISGHTALYWYRQSLGQGPEFLIYFQGTGAADDSGLPNDRFFAVRPEGSVSTLKIQRTERGDSAVYLCASSLTSRVHEQYFGPGTRLTVT.

This chain uses TRBV4-1 with TRBJ2-1; D is perhaps TRBD2 (5 bases). The CDR3 extends over 17 amino acids. Germline V gives CDR1 MGHRA, CDR2 YSYEKL. The V end was cut by 4 bases, the J end by 4 bases, with 20 bases between. In DNA form, the CDR3 reads TGCGCCAGCAGCCCGAAAGCCAGCGGACTCTTATACAATGAGCAGTTCTTC. It codes for CASSPKASGLLYNEQFF.

This clonotype was detected a few times. V and J are TRBV29-1 and TRBJ2-3; D is perhaps TRBD1 or TRBD2 (5 bases each). Germline V gene data show CDR1 as SQVTM and CDR2 as ANQGSEA. There are 16 residues in the CDR3. V lost 4 bases to trimming and J lost 2 bases, with 19 bases between them. CDR3 protein: CSVGGYSHPYTDTQYF. CDR3 DNA: TGCAGCGTTGGGGGGTACAGCCACCCTTACACAGATACGCAGTATTTT.

CDR3 in amino acids: CSARITGTLIRRQETQYF. In DNA, the CDR3 is TGCAGTGCTAGAATAACCGGGACCCTCATCCGCCGGCAAGAGACCCAGTACTTC. This rearrangement joins TRBV20-1 to TRBJ2-5; D may match TRBD1 or TRBD2 (5 bases each). Germline V gene lookup returns CDR1 DFQATT and CDR2 SNEGSKA (reference sequence). This CDR3 contains 18 residues. With 2 bases removed from V and 2 bases from J, the gap between germline ends came to 24 bases.

This clonotype was seen only a few times. The chain joins TRBV12-3 or TRBV12-4 to TRBJ2-1, with TRBD2 matching over 12 bases. The V segment lost 10 bases and the J segment 4 bases; nucleotides outside the gene matches: 17. The CDR3 sequence is 18 residues long. The CDR3 DNA sequence: TGTGCCACCCCCCCTCCAGGGCTAGCGGGAGGGGGTTACAATGAGCAGTTCTTC. Encoded protein: CATPPPGLAGGGYNEQFF.

The V call is TRBV10-3, the J call TRBJ2-6; the D gene is possibly TRBD2 (5 bases). Germline V lookup: CDR1 ENHRY, CDR2 SYGVKD. The V end was cut by 4 bases, the J end by 3 bases, with 10 bases between. This CDR3 is 15 amino acids long. CDR3 loop: CAISGTGFGANVLTF. CDR3 bases: TGTGCCATCAGTGGCACGGGGTTTGGGGCCAACGTCCTGACTTTC.

A few counts support this clonotype. The rearrangement joins TRBV27 to TRBJ2-5, with a tentative D call TRBD2 (6 bases). The CDR3 is made up of 14 amino acids. V was shortened by 3 bases and J by 2 bases, with 10 bases between the two germline ends. CDR1 is MNHEY and CDR2 is SMNVEV in the germline V gene (reference sequence). Written as DNA, the CDR3 is TGTGCCAGCAGTTTTTTGGGGGGACAAGAGACCCAGTACTTC. Protein product: CASSFLGGQETQYF.

V is TRBV3-1 and J is TRBJ2-1; 9 nucleotides agree with TRBD2. Trimming cost V 3 bases and J 12 bases; bases outside gene matches: 3. The CDR3 is made up of 12 amino acids. Germline CDR1 LGHDT, CDR2 YNNKEL (reference sequence). Written as DNA, the CDR3 is TGTGCCAGCAGCCAGGTTAGCGGGAGGCAGTTCTTC. It yields the protein CASSQVSGRQFF.

The chain uses TRBV29-1 and TRBJ2-1; D is unclear. Germline lookup yields CDR1 SQVTM and CDR2 ANQGSEA. Trimming shortened V by 3 bases and J by 7 bases, and 10 bases separated the two germline ends. CDR3 length: 12 amino acids. The CDR3 is CSVDFTENEQFF. Here the CDR3 DNA reads TGCAGCGTTGATTTCACGGAAAATGAGCAGTTCTTC.

The chain links TRBV7-3 to TRBJ2-1; D perhaps matches TRBD1 (5 bases). The CDR3 is 13 amino acids. The germline gives CDR1 SGHTA, CDR2 FQGTGA. Trimming cost V 0 bases and J 13 bases, with 13 bases left between them. CDR3 amino acids: CASSLTVLTAQFF. Here the CDR3 DNA reads TGTGCCAGCAGCTTAACAGTCCTGACAGCTCAGTTCTTC.

The J gene is TRBJ2-7, the V gene TRBV29-1; no firm D call. Trimming left V 3 bases short and J 1 base short, with 10 bases between. The CDR3 sequence is 13 residues long. Per the germline V gene, CDR1 is SQVTM and CDR2 is ANQGSEA. This chain's CDR3 is CSVENSGSYEQYF. The CDR3 nucleotides read TGCAGCGTTGAGAACTCCGGATCCTACGAGCAGTACTTC.

This chain links TRBV10-3 with TRBJ2-4, with a possible D match to TRBD2 (5 bases). CDR1 is ENHRY and CDR2 is SYGVKD in the germline V gene. This CDR3 has 16 amino acids. V was shortened by 6 bases and J by 2 bases, with 17 bases between the two germline ends. The CDR3: CAIRDNIPGTKNIQYF. The CDR3 nucleotides read TGTGCCATCAGAGACAACATCCCGGGAACCAAAAACATTCAGTACTTC.

CDR3 nucleotides: TGCAGTGCTAGAGATAAGGGACTTAGGAACATTCAGTACTTC. Translating gives CSARDKGLRNIQYF. The chain employs TRBV20-1 and TRBJ2-4; D perhaps matches TRBD2 (6 bases). V lost 0 bases, J lost 7 bases, and 13 bases lay in between. CDR1 is DFQATT, CDR2 SNEGSKA, per germline (reference sequence). The CDR3 is 14 amino acids.

This clonotype is a singleton in its sample. V is TRBV7-7 and J is TRBJ2-3, with 10 bases aligning to TRBD1. J was trimmed by 3 bases and V by 4 bases; bases with no gene match: 4. The CDR3 is made up of 15 amino acids. CDR1 and CDR2 (germline): SSHAT, FNYEAQ (reference sequence). The CDR3 coding sequence is TGTGCCAGCAGCTCCACGGGACAGGGGACAGATACGCAGTATTTT. It is translated as CASSSTGQGTDTQYF.

The chain recombines TRBV5-1 with TRBJ2-7; 9 bases are shared with TRBD2. V was pared by 2 bases and J by 3 bases, with 12 bases of the junction left unmatched. The germline V gene encodes CDR1 SGHRS and CDR2 YFSETQ. This CDR3 contains 17 residues. CDR3 residues: CASSFVMSSGNYYEQYF. The CDR3 DNA follows: TGCGCCAGCAGCTTCGTCATGTCTAGCGGGAATTACTACGAGCAGTACTTC. Supplemented by reference TRBV5-1 and TRBJ2-7, the full variable domain reads KAGVTQTPRYLIKTRGQQVTLSCSPISGHRSVSWYQQTPGQGLQFLFEYFSETQRNKGNFPGRFSGRQFSNSRSEMNVSTLELGDSALYLCASSFVMSSGNYYEQYFGPGTRLTVT.